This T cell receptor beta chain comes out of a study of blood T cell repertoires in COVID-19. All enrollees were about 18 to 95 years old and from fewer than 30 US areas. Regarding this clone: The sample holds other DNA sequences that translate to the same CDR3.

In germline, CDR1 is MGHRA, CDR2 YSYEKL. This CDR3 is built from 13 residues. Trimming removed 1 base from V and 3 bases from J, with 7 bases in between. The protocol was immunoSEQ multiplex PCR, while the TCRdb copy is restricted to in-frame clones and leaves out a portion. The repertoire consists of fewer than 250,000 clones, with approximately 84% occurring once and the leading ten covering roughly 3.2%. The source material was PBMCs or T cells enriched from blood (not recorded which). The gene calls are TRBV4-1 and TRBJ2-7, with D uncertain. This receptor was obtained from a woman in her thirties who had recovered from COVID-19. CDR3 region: CASSQVYSYEQYF. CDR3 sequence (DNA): TGCGCCAGCAGCCAAGTCTATAGCTACGAGCAGTACTTC.